This T cell receptor beta chain was sequenced for a study of T cell clones after liver transplantation. This CDR3 is built from 15 residues. Germline CDR1 SGHTA, CDR2 FQGNSA. V lost 2 bases and J 9 bases, leaving 17 bases between the germline ends. Libraries were prepared by immunoSEQ multiplex PCR; TCRdb keeps only in-frame clonotypes and omits some of them. This table has some 12,000 clones, 70% to 85% appearing once. The genes are TRBV7-2 and TRBJ2-4, with D possibly being TRBD2 (5 bases). The material was CD8+ T cells from blood, obtained at the 22-month timepoint. The TCR comes from a human patient who received a liver transplant. The graft donor may be the source of some T cells. CDR3 sequence reads: CASSLYEGPRSIQYF. The CDR3 nucleotides are TGTGCCAGCAGCTTATACGAGGGTCCCCGGAGCATTCAGTACTTC. The complete variable domain, with remaining parts taken from reference TRBV7-2 and TRBJ2-4, reads GAGVSQSPSNKVTEKGKDVELRCDPISGHTALYWYRQSLGQGLEFLIYFQGNSAPDKSGLPSDRFSAERTGGSVSTLTIQRTQQEDSAVYLCASSLYEGPRSIQYFGAGTRLSVL.